The clone carrying this T cell receptor beta chain occurred many times. No antigen is known for it. This sample is part of a study of identical twins. Notes on the study in general: Out-of-frame beta chain sequences displayed weaker excess sharing between twins.

TCRdb analysed the 5' RACE reads with MiXCR anew, one entry per CDR3 protein. The top ten hold 0.25% to 0.3% of the sample, which has 1,800,000 or so distinct CDR3 sequences, about 30% seen once. Germline V gene lookup returns CDR1 SEHNR and CDR2 FQNEAQ (reference sequence). Deletions cut 5 bases from V and 5 bases from J, with 7 bases between. The CDR3 is made up of 12 amino acids. The chain combines TRBV7-9 with TRBJ2-1; D is unresolved. Sequenced material: cord blood. This clonotype originated in a newborn girl in good health. CDR3 in DNA: TGTGCCAGCAGCGGACCACACAATGAGCAGTTCTTC. Its translation: CASSGPHNEQFF.